This TCR beta chain was sequenced during a study of blood T cell repertoires in COVID-19 (TCRdb year 2020). Context from the whole study: Samples covering the acute and convalescent phases of COVID-19 were provided by collaborators in the United States, Italy and Spain. The material from the prospective study consisted of cDNA or gDNA derived from T cells, B-cell-depleted T cells, or PBMCs. Subjects who had been exposed to COVID-19, were actively infected with it, or had recovered from it provided the deeply sampled blood TCRbeta repertoires that made up the dataset. The repertoires were released in a freely available public database meant as a resource for research on the immune response to SARS-CoV-2. Samples came from the ongoing ImmuneRACE study (first 160 participants) plus 1,254 subjects from 6 global collaborators. A de-identified subject ID, COVID-19 status, age in years and sex were almost always included in the sample metadata. Where available, HLA class I and class II types were taken from metadata supplied by the sample provider and were not determined by assay-based typing. Overall results and qualifications from the work: Clinical and demographic metadata were provided uncurated, with the amount varying by source and participant.

About this clone: The antigen this receptor binds is unknown. Base qualities are not at hand, and no much larger clone is one base apart.

From the germline V gene (reference sequence), CDR1 is SGHNT and CDR2 is YYREEE. V is pruned by 2 bases and J by 7 bases, leaving 11 bases of the junction without a gene match. The CDR3 runs 16 amino acids, cysteine and phenylalanine included. Only the CDR3 DNA stays, 48 bases, in frame from base 1. The immunoSEQ Assay, a bias-controlled multiplex PCR, was used to amplify TCRbeta CDR3 regions from genomic DNA. The original methods were these. The number of nucleated cells in each sample was estimated by amplification of reference gene primers within the assay. To quantify the absolute abundance of each unique TCRbeta CDR3 rearrangement, sequence reads were collapsed and filtered. For each sample, productive Simpson clonality was calculated as the square root of Simpson's diversity index over productive rearrangements. TCRdb mirrors the immuneACCESS table, restricted to in-frame sequences. Some clones are absent from its copies; in checked studies, under half trace to an unresolved V gene, and the reason for the others is unknown. V, J and clone size are those of that table, while D and trimming were read from the DNA. This sample holds fewer than 100,000 clones; around 87% were observed only once. The ten most abundant clones make up 6% to 9.5% of the sample.

Whole blood was collected in K2EDTA tubes by collaborating institutions according to the institutions' own protocols. For TCRbeta analysis, collaborator samples were shipped as frozen whole blood, as isolated PBMCs, or as DNA extracted from either sample type. The source material was peripheral blood. The clonotype comes from a human donor with acute or convalescent COVID-19. The donor label of this sample is uncertain. Here the chain combines TRBV5-4 and TRBJ1-3, with 8 bases aligning to TRBD1. The sequenced DNA is TGTGCCAGCAGCTTTTGGGACAGGCCCATCCGGAACACCATATATTTT. This yields the protein CASSFWDRPIRNTIYF. Here the CDR3 is joined to the reference TRBV5-4 and TRBJ1-3 genes, and the full variable domain is: ETGVTQSPTHLIKTRGQQVTLRCSSQSGHNTVSWYQQALGQGPQFIFQYYREEENGRGNFPPRFSGLQFPNYSSELNVNALELDDSALYLCASSFWDRPIRNTIYFGEGSWLTVV.